This passage covers 20 T cell receptor beta chains from one sample sequenced in a study of radiation and T cells in renal cell carcinoma. Only in-frame clones appear in the TCRdb table, and some are missing; sequencing was by immunoSEQ multiplex PCR. The sample contains roughly 130,000 clones, 81% of which appear only once. Time point defined: blood 2 weeks post-SBRT. Treatment noted: 15 Gy SBRT to primary tumor, nephrectomy 4 weeks later. The material sequenced was blood, taken from a patient whose treatment included radiotherapy and nephrectomy. These receptors all stem from a woman between 55 and 75 years old with renal cell carcinoma.

The chain has TRBV6-4 and TRBJ2-2, with a weak D call TRBD2 (6 bases). The CDR3 has 15 amino acids. The germline V gene encodes CDR1 MRHNA and CDR2 SNTAGT. V was trimmed by 3 bases and J by 5 bases, leaving 13 bases between them. The CDR3 DNA reads TGTGCCAGCAGTGATTGGAGGGTTTTAACCGGGGAGCTGTTTTTT. Translation: CASSDWRVLTGELFF.

The genes are TRBV9 and TRBJ1-2, with D tentatively TRBD1 (5 bases). Trimming removed 3 bases at V and 1 base at J, with 25 bases between. The CDR3 runs 19 residues. Germline lookup yields CDR1 SGDLS and CDR2 YYNGEE. CDR3 residues: CASSAAPTGRNLFNYGYTF. The CDR3 nucleotides are TGTGCCAGCAGCGCGGCCCCAACAGGCAGGAACCTTTTTAACTATGGCTACACCTTC.

The CDR3 loop is CATSSGTVDLYEQYF. The CDR3, as DNA: TGTGCCACCAGCAGCGGGACTGTGGATCTCTACGAGCAGTACTTC. The genes are TRBV15 and TRBJ2-7, with a tentative D call TRBD2 (6 bases). With 3 bases removed from V and 3 bases from J, the gap between germline ends came to 15 bases. In germline, CDR1 is LNHNV, CDR2 YYDKDF (reference sequence). The CDR3 totals 15 residues.

This clone has a single count. CDR3 sequence: CATSDGYNSPLHF. The CDR3 nucleotides are TGTGCCACCTCGGACGGATATAATTCACCCCTCCACTTT. V usage is TRBV19 and J usage is TRBJ1-6; D is unresolved. CDR1 is LNHDA and CDR2 is SQIVND in the germline V gene (reference sequence). Trimming cost V 10 bases and J 4 bases, with 11 bases left between them. The CDR3 has 13 amino acids.

V and J are TRBV5-1 and TRBJ2-7; TRBD1 agrees at 11 bases. The CDR3 spans 15 residues. In germline, CDR1 is SGHRS, CDR2 YFSETQ. After removal of 1 base from V and 5 bases from J, the junction contained 5 bases not matched to a gene. The chain's CDR3 is CASSLLGQGADEQYF. CDR3 in DNA: TGCGCCAGCAGCTTGTTAGGACAGGGGGCTGACGAGCAGTACTTC.

The rearrangement links TRBV6-5 to TRBJ2-7, with a tentative D call TRBD1 (5 bases). Germline V gene data show CDR1 as MNHEY and CDR2 as SVGAGI. The CDR3 totals 14 residues. V lost 6 bases and J lost 2, with 14 bases in between. CDR3 in DNA: TGTGCCAGCAGCCCAGGGCCTGGAACCTACGAGCAGTACTTC. Encoded protein: CASSPGPGTYEQYF.

Points on this clone: The germline gene is not matched at one end of the junction; a read error may be the cause. Other DNA sequences in the sample encode the same CDR3. V and J are TRBV7-9 and TRBJ2-3; D is possibly TRBD2 (5 bases). Looked up from germline, CDR1 is SEHNR and CDR2 is FQNEAQ (reference sequence). This CDR3 is 16 amino acids long. The CDR3 nucleotides are TGTGCCAGTAGCTTGCTAGCAGCGGTGAACACAGATACGCAGTATTTT. This codes for CASSLLAAVNTDTQYF.

Points on this clone: Other DNA sequences in this sample translate to the same CDR3. The rearrangement uses TRBV6-1 and TRBJ2-1, with D unclear. Germline CDR1 and CDR2: MNHNS and SASEGT. The germline V and J ends were trimmed by 7 bases and 7 bases, with 5 bases remaining between them. This CDR3 spans 10 amino acids. For the CDR3, the DNA is TGTGCCAGCACTAATAATGAGCAGTTCTTC. Protein sequence: CASTNNEQFF.

The chain carries TRBV9 and TRBJ1-3, with D unresolved. This CDR3 is 15 amino acids long. Germline lookup yields CDR1 SGDLS and CDR2 YYNGEE. V was trimmed by 3 bases and J by 1 base, leaving 11 bases between them. The CDR3 DNA follows: TGTGCCAGCAGCGGCGTCAGGCATTCTGGAAACACCATATATTTT. Translating gives CASSGVRHSGNTIYF.

In regard to this clone: Other DNA sequences of this sample code for an identical CDR3. V gene TRBV19 combines with J gene TRBJ2-2; possible D gene TRBD1, 6 bases. CDR1 is LNHDA and CDR2 is SQIVND in the germline V gene (reference sequence). This CDR3 has 13 amino acids. V was pared by 6 bases and J by 5 bases, with 10 bases between. DNA for the CDR3: TGTGCCAGTAGGGGCCAGGGGACCGGGGAGCTGTTTTTT. Translated: CASRGQGTGELFF.

This clone was seen a handful of times. V gene TRBV9 combines with J gene TRBJ1-2; a weak D match, TRBD1 (5 bases). CDR1 SGDLS and CDR2 YYNGEE come from the germline V gene. The V end was cut by 0 bases, the J end by 5 bases, with 11 bases between. This CDR3 is 14 amino acids long. The CDR3 coding sequence is TGTGCCAGCAGCGTAGGGACAACGGCTTATGGCTACACCTTC. This translates into CASSVGTTAYGYTF.

The J gene is TRBJ2-3, the V gene TRBV10-3; D unresolved. The CDR3 loop spans 13 amino acids. Germline V CDR1 and CDR2: ENHRY, SYGVKD. Trimming stripped 5 bases from V and 2 bases from J, with 8 bases between. CDR3: CAISLRLTDTQYF. The CDR3, as DNA: TGTGCCATCAGTTTGAGGCTCACAGATACGCAGTATTTT.

The V call is TRBV6-5, the J call TRBJ1-2; D is perhaps TRBD1 (6 bases). Trimming removed 5 bases from V and 3 bases from J, with 16 bases in between. The CDR3 consists of 15 residues. Germline CDR1 MNHEY, CDR2 SVGAGI. The CDR3 nucleotides read TGTGCCAGCAGTCCACAGGGCAGGTTTGACTATGGCTACACCTTC. This translates into CASSPQGRFDYGYTF.

The rearrangement links TRBV14 to TRBJ2-3, with D perhaps given as TRBD1 or TRBD2 (6 bases each). The V gene's germline CDR1 is SGHDN and CDR2 FVKESK. Trimming removed 5 bases from V and 1 base from J, with 19 bases in between. The CDR3 runs 17 residues. The CDR3 region has the DNA TGTGCCAGCAGCTCCCTAGGGGGACTGATGGGCACAGATACGCAGTATTTT. Translation gives CASSSLGGLMGTDTQYF. Full variable domain (missing parts from reference TRBV14 and TRBJ2-3): EAGVTQFPSHSVIEKGQTVTLRCDPISGHDNLYWYRRVMGKEIKFLLHFVKESKQDESGMPNNRFLAERTGGTYSTLKVQPAELEDSGVYFCASSSLGGLMGTDTQYFGPGTRLTVL.

The chain links TRBV11-3 to TRBJ2-2; D not resolved. Trimming took 3 bases from V and 5 from J, leaving 7 bases between them. Per germline, CDR1 SGHNT and CDR2 YENEEA. The CDR3 has 13 amino acids. The CDR3 nucleotides read TGTGCCAGCAGCTTTCGCGCGACCGGGGAGCTGTTTTTT. It translates to CASSFRATGELFF.

The rearrangement uses TRBV7-2 and TRBJ1-5, with a weak D call TRBD1 (5 bases). CDR3 length equals 14 residues. Germline CDR1 reads SGHTA; CDR2 reads FQGNSA. The V gene lost 0 bases and the J gene lost 6 bases, with 9 bases spanning the gap. The CDR3 loop reads CASSLAGQGQPQHF. As DNA, the CDR3 is TGTGCCAGCAGCTTAGCAGGCCAGGGTCAGCCCCAGCATTTT.

This clone was counted between two and nine times. This chain uses TRBV28 with TRBJ1-1; no clear D gene. V lost 8 bases to trimming and J lost 1 base, with 14 bases between them. The CDR3 has 14 amino acids. Germline CDR1 reads MDHEN; CDR2 reads SYDVKM. The CDR3 loop reads CASGLSLANTEAFF. CDR3 DNA: TGTGCCAGCGGACTGTCGTTGGCGAACACTGAAGCTTTCTTT.

This chain connects TRBV5-1 to TRBJ2-7, with 8 bases fitting TRBD2. The CDR3 length is 15 residues. Looked up from germline, CDR1 is SGHRS and CDR2 is YFSETQ. The J segment lost 4 bases and the V segment lost 1 base, leaving 7 bases of the junction unmatched. The CDR3 loop reads CASSLSGSTFYEQYF. The CDR3 DNA reads TGCGCCAGCAGCTTGAGCGGGAGTACATTTTACGAGCAGTACTTC.

This sequence joins TRBV19 and TRBJ2-1; D remains ambiguous. There are 15 residues in the CDR3. Germline V gene data show CDR1 as LNHDA and CDR2 as SQIVND (reference sequence). Trimming took 1 base from V and 6 from J, leaving 13 bases between them. As DNA, the CDR3 is TGTGCCAGTAGTATAGGACCTACTACGGGCAATGAGCAGTTCTTC. This sequence encodes CASSIGPTTGNEQFF. Full variable domain (outside the CDR3, taken from reference TRBV19 and TRBJ2-1): DGGITQSPKYLFRKEGQNVTLSCEQNLNHDAMYWYRQDPGQGLRLIYYSQIVNDFQKGDIAEGYSVSREKKESFPLTVTSAQKNPTAFYLCASSIGPTTGNEQFFGPGTRLTVL.

The gene calls are TRBV6-1 and TRBJ1-2; D perhaps matches TRBD1 (6 bases). The ends were cut back, 1 base at V and 6 bases at J, with 15 bases in the middle. The CDR3 extends over 15 amino acids. Germline CDR1 and CDR2: MNHNS and SASEGT. The CDR3, as DNA: TGTGCCAGCAGTGAAGGGTGGGGCAGGGGAAATGGCTACACCTTC. It codes for CASSEGWGRGNGYTF.